The 9 T cell receptor beta chains below were found in one sample sequenced in a study of blood T cells in healthy people across ages. Sample-barcoded 5' priming and a J-beta primer mix drove a second PCR of roughly 7 to 11 cycles. MiXCR was run by TCRdb on the 5' RACE reads, yielding one entry per CDR3 protein. The sample records roughly 1.9 million distinct CDR3 sequences, roughly 43% being singletons. The sample comprised blood. These receptors were collected from a human donor in good health.

As to this clonotype: Germline and junction disagree at one end, which may indicate a read error. V and J are TRBV6-5 and TRBJ1-2; 10 bases align to TRBD1. The CDR3 covers 15 residues. Germline assignment: CDR1 MNHEY and CDR2 SVGAGI. The CDR3 loop is CTSSYGDRGLHGYTF. CDR3 nucleotide sequence: TGTACCAGCAGTTACGGCGACAGGGGGCTCCATGGCTACACCTTC.

This clonotype was observed a handful of times. The chain is built from TRBV4-1 and TRBJ1-5; D remains ambiguous. Trimming cost V 0 bases and J 0 bases, with 3 bases left between them. The length of the CDR3 is 14 residues. Germline V CDR1 and CDR2: MGHRA, YSYEKL. The CDR3: CASSQDFSNQPQHF. The CDR3 region has the DNA TGCGCCAGCAGCCAAGATTTTAGCAATCAGCCCCAGCATTTT.

The chain joins TRBV3-1 to TRBJ2-1, with 8 bases matching TRBD2. The trim removed 4 bases at V and 3 bases at J, leaving 5 bases unmatched. The length of the CDR3 is 15 residues. Germline assignment: CDR1 LGHDT and CDR2 YNNKEL (reference sequence). This CDR3 is CASSPSGSFYNEQFF. In DNA, the CDR3 is TGTGCCAGCAGCCCAAGCGGGAGCTTCTACAATGAGCAGTTCTTC.

A remark on this clonotype: Its ends do not fully match the called genes, so a read error is possible. The gene calls are TRBV10-3 and TRBJ1-2, with a possible D match to TRBD1 (5 bases). This CDR3 region has 14 residues. Germline values: CDR1 ENHRY, CDR2 SYGVKD. CDR3 nucleotide sequence: TGTGCCACTCGAGGGGCAGGGAATAACTATGGCCACACCTTC. It specifies CATRGAGNNYGHTF.

This clonotype has a handful of counts. The CDR3 region has the DNA TGTGCCAGCAGCCAAGGGGGGATTGCCGCTGGCTACACCTTC. Translated, it gives CASSQGGIAAGYTF. The gene calls are TRBV3-1 and TRBJ1-2; maybe TRBD1 (5 bases). Germline CDR1 reads LGHDT; CDR2 reads YNNKEL (reference sequence). Deletions cut 1 base from V and 7 bases from J, with 13 bases between. This CDR3 contains 14 residues.

Note on this clonotype: A single base separates this from a much larger clone, so it may be a read error. The gene calls are TRBV20-1 and TRBJ2-5, with 11 positions matching TRBD2. The CDR3 consists of 13 residues. CDR1 is DFQATT and CDR2 is SNEGSKA in the germline V gene (reference sequence). For the CDR3, the DNA is TGCAGCCCACTAGCGGGGGCATACAATGAGCAGTACTTC. The encoded protein is CSPLAGAYNEQYF.

This clonotype has more than one count but fewer than ten. In DNA, the CDR3 is TGTGCCAGCAGCCCGGTCGGGGGGGTTAACTATGGCTACACCTTC. Translation gives CASSPVGGVNYGYTF. This chain connects TRBV5-6 to TRBJ1-2; D may be TRBD1 (5 bases). The CDR3 sequence is 15 residues long. Germline CDR1 SGHDT, CDR2 YYEEEE. V lost 4 bases and J 1 base, leaving 14 bases between the germline ends.

As regards this clonotype: The junction departs from germline at one end; a sequencing error may be responsible. The CDR3 loop is CASGQTRTYTDTQYF. In DNA, the CDR3 is TGCGCCAGCGGCCAAACAAGGACCTACACAGATACGCAGTATTTT. This chain uses TRBV4-1 with TRBJ2-3, with D unresolved. The CDR3 has 15 residues. Germline CDR1 MGHRA, CDR2 YSYEKL.

The chain joins TRBV6-2 or TRBV6-3 to TRBJ2-6; no reliable D call. The CDR3 consists of 13 residues. Germline V gives CDR1 MNHEY, CDR2 SVGEGT. The V end lost 7 bases, the J end lost 4 bases, and 8 bases lay between the germline ends. The CDR3 bases are TGTGCCAGCACCCTTCTGGGGGCCAACGTCCTGACTTTC. Translated: CASTLLGANVLTF.